Here is one TCR beta chain with its context. Antigen specificity is unknown. Germline CDR1 SGHRS, CDR2 YFSETQ. V gave up 4 bases and J gave up 5 bases; unmatched junction bases: 6. The CDR3 is made up of 14 amino acids. These data belong to a study of T-cell reconstitution after alpha-beta-depleted transplantation in children. A TCRbeta library incorporating unique molecular identifiers was prepared. In TCRdb, the PCR reads were re-called with MiXCR into one record per CDR3 protein. This table has several thousand distinct CDR3 sequences, 15% to 19% appearing once. Points from the study as a whole: After one year, T-cell counts and TCRbeta diversity mostly came from new T cells.

The sample here was PBMCs, mostly from graft donor cells, taken 180 days after TCRalphabeta/CD19-depleted stem cell transplant. The chain couples TRBV5-1 to TRBJ2-5; 9 nucleotides line up with TRBD1. The TCR comes from a patient between 2 and 9 years old who had a stem cell transplant for inherited bone marrow failure, so the T cells may come from the graft donor. This CDR3 is CASSVGTGRETQYF. CDR3 DNA sequence: TGCGCCAGCAGCGTTGGGACAGGGAGGGAGACCCAGTACTTC.